Presented here are 19 T cell receptor beta chains from one specimen sequenced in a study of T cells in localized non-small cell lung cancer. Sequencing used immunoSEQ multiplex PCR; TCRdb keeps in-frame clones, though not all of them. The sample lists 28,000 or so clones, approximately 90% occurring once. The sample here was peripheral blood, taken before any cancer treatment. The receptors were gathered from a male donor at least 60 years old with stage I lung adenocarcinoma.

The chain is built from TRBV29-1 and TRBJ2-7; D ambiguous. V was shortened by 7 bases and J by 3 bases, with 13 bases between the two germline ends. The CDR3 loop spans 12 amino acids. Germline V lookup: CDR1 SQVTM, CDR2 ANQGSEA. The CDR3 DNA follows: TGCAGCGCGAGGAACATAAACTACGAGCAGTACTTC. Amino acids: CSARNINYEQYF.

This clone came up once. The chain employs TRBV6-6 and TRBJ2-2, with 7 bases identical to TRBD2. The CDR3 extends over 13 amino acids. Germline trimming cut 2 bases from V and 6 bases from J; bases unmatched to any gene: 0. Germline-derived CDR1 and CDR2 are MNHNY and SVGAGI (reference sequence). CDR3 nucleotides: TGTGCCAGCAGTTACGGGAGGGCCGGGGAGCTGTTTTTT. Translation: CASSYGRAGELFF.

DNA of the CDR3: TGTGCCAGCGAATGGGCGGATACGCAGTATTTT. It yields the protein CASEWADTQYF. The chain recombines TRBV2 with TRBJ2-3; no definite D call. V shed 8 bases and J shed 6 bases, with 9 bases lying between them. The germline gives CDR1 SNHLY, CDR2 FYNNEI. The CDR3 runs 11 residues.

This CDR3 reads CASRNRALNEKLFF. DNA of the CDR3: TGTGCCAGCCGCAACAGGGCCCTCAATGAAAAACTGTTTTTT. The chain couples TRBV6-1 to TRBJ1-4, with D possibly TRBD1 on 6 matching bases. This CDR3 has 14 amino acids. Germline V CDR1 and CDR2: MNHNS, SASEGT. Deletions cut 8 bases from V and 5 bases from J, with 15 bases between.

This clone was seen only a few times. In nucleotides, the CDR3 is TGCGCCAGCAGCTTGCGACTAGAGGGATACAATGAGCAGTTCTTC. It yields the protein CASSLRLEGYNEQFF. V usage is TRBV5-1 and J usage is TRBJ2-1, with D perhaps TRBD2 (6 bases). From germline, CDR1 is SGHRS and CDR2 YFSETQ. The CDR3 totals 15 residues. V lost 1 base and J 4 bases, leaving 12 bases between the germline ends.

This chain links TRBV4-2 with TRBJ1-5; D is unclear. V was clipped by 3 bases and J by 4 bases, with 16 bases between them. There are 16 residues in the CDR3. The V gene's germline CDR1 is LGHNA and CDR2 YNFKEQ. The CDR3 DNA sequence: TGTGCCAGCAGCCACACCTTATTCCGTGGGAATCAGCCCCAGCATTTT. Protein sequence: CASSHTLFRGNQPQHF.

This chain uses TRBV28 with TRBJ2-2; weak D call: TRBD1 (6 bases). The germline V gene encodes CDR1 MDHEN and CDR2 SYDVKM. Trimming removed 9 bases at V and 4 bases at J, with 18 bases between. The CDR3 is made up of 15 amino acids. Here the CDR3 DNA reads TGTGCCAGTTACCACCAGGGGCTAGGCACCGGGGAGCTGTTTTTT. This translates into CASYHQGLGTGELFF. The variable domain in full, with the rest retrieved from reference TRBV28 and TRBJ2-2, is DVKVTQSSRYLVKRTGEKVFLECVQDMDHENMFWYRQDPGLGLRLIYFSYDVKMKEKGDIPEGYSVSREKKERFSLILESASTNQTSMYLCASYHQGLGTGELFFGEGSRLTVL.

This rearrangement joins TRBV5-1 to TRBJ2-1; no reliable D call. The germline V gene has CDR1 SGHRS and CDR2 YFSETQ. V was trimmed by 1 base and J by 1 base, leaving 6 bases between them. CDR3 length equals 14 residues. CDR3 DNA sequence: TGCGCCAGCAGCTTGACCGGGTCCTACAATGAGCAGTTCTTC. Amino acids: CASSLTGSYNEQFF.

This sequence joins TRBV28 and TRBJ1-1; possible D gene TRBD1, 5 bases. Germline V gene lookup returns CDR1 MDHEN and CDR2 SYDVKM. This CDR3 is 12 amino acids long. V lost 2 bases to trimming and J lost 10 bases, with 11 bases between them. The CDR3 region has the DNA TGTGCCAGCAGTTTAGGAGCGGGGGGAGCTTTCTTT. This codes for CASSLGAGGAFF.

This chain connects TRBV5-8 to TRBJ1-4, with 10 bases that match TRBD1. The CDR3 contains 15 residues. Germline V CDR1 and CDR2: SGHTS, YDEGEE. V was pared by 4 bases and J by 7 bases, with 7 bases of the junction left unmatched. This CDR3 reads CASSIRQGAAEKLFF. The CDR3 DNA follows: TGTGCCAGCAGCATTAGACAGGGGGCGGCTGAAAAACTGTTTTTT.

This chain connects TRBV18 to TRBJ2-3, with TRBD2 matching 7 bases. J was trimmed by 3 bases and V by 3 bases; bases with no gene match: 6. CDR1 is KGHSH and CDR2 is LQKENI in the germline V gene. CDR3 length equals 15 residues. The CDR3 spells CASSPLPSGTDTQYF. For the CDR3, the DNA is TGTGCCAGCTCACCCCTGCCTAGCGGAACAGATACGCAGTATTTT.

The V and J genes are TRBV1 and TRBJ2-4; TRBD1, as called in the table, went unchecked against the DNA. TRBV1 constitutes a pseudogene. The CDR3 has 14 residues. The CDR3 coding sequence is TGCACCAGCAGCCCAGGGGAAACCAAAAACATTCAGTACTTC. Translating gives CTSSPGETKNIQYF.

The chain combines TRBV4-3 with TRBJ1-1; no firm D call. V was shortened by 6 bases and J by 1 base, with 9 bases between the two germline ends. Germline V gene lookup returns CDR1 LGHNA and CDR2 YSLEER. The CDR3 extends over 13 amino acids. CDR3 sequence: CASSQLSNTEAFF. The CDR3 DNA reads as TGCGCCAGCAGTCAGCTCTCGAACACTGAAGCTTTCTTT.

The chain recombines TRBV6-6 with TRBJ2-2; 8 nucleotides agree with TRBD2. The germline CDR1 and CDR2 sequences are MNHNY and SVGAGI (reference sequence). V was clipped by 11 bases and J by 7 bases; unmatched bases: 12. The CDR3 totals 14 residues. The CDR3 sequence is CARGAGGRGGELFF. CDR3 nucleotide sequence: TGTGCCCGCGGGGCGGGGGGCCGCGGCGGGGAGCTGTTTTTT.

The rearrangement joins TRBV29-1 to TRBJ2-6; D uncertain. Trimming cost V 4 bases and J 0 bases, with 4 bases left between them. The CDR3 runs 13 residues. Looked up from germline, CDR1 is SQVTM and CDR2 is ANQGSEA. The CDR3 is CSVVPSGANVLTF. The DNA of the CDR3 is TGCAGCGTTGTTCCCTCTGGGGCCAACGTCCTGACTTTC.

This clone was counted only a few times. V and J are TRBV27 and TRBJ1-6; TRBD1 aligns across 7 bases. With V trimmed by 4 bases and J by 10 bases, 7 bases remained unmatched. The CDR3 contains 14 residues. Germline CDR1 reads MNHEY; CDR2 reads SMNVEV (reference sequence). CDR3 sequence reads: CASSSIQGTSPLHF. CDR3 DNA: TGTGCCAGCAGTTCAATACAGGGGACCTCACCCCTCCACTTT.

This sequence joins TRBV2 and TRBJ2-3; D is ambiguous. Trimming removed 5 bases from V and 3 bases from J, with 15 bases in between. Germline V gene data show CDR1 as SNHLY and CDR2 as FYNNEI. The CDR3 has 15 residues. The CDR3 nucleotides read TGTGCCAGCAGTTGGCGGCAGGCAGGTACAGATACGCAGTATTTT. Protein product: CASSWRQAGTDTQYF.

J is TRBJ1-4 and V is TRBV2, with D hard to call. V was trimmed by 6 bases and J by 9 bases, leaving 17 bases between them. This CDR3 region has 14 residues. In germline, CDR1 is SNHLY, CDR2 FYNNEI. CDR3 loop: CASSPEVSGQKLFF. The CDR3 DNA follows: TGTGCCAGCAGCCCTGAAGTTAGTGGGCAAAAACTGTTTTTT. The variable domain in full, completed from reference TRBV2 and TRBJ1-4, reads EPEVTQTPSHQVTQMGQEVILRCVPISNHLYFYWYRQILGQKVEFLVSFYNNEISEKSEIFDDQFSVERPDGSNFTLKIRSTKLEDSAMYFCASSPEVSGQKLFFGSGTQLSVL.

The chain carries TRBV4-3 and TRBJ2-2, with 8 nucleotides matching TRBD1. Germline values: CDR1 LGHNA, CDR2 YSLEER. This CDR3 contains 17 residues. V shed 1 base, J shed 5 bases, and the junction held 9 bases outside the gene matches. CDR3 amino acids: CASSQGQGARLTGELFF. CDR3 nucleotides: TGCGCCAGCAGCCAAGGCCAGGGGGCGAGGTTAACCGGGGAGCTGTTTTTT.